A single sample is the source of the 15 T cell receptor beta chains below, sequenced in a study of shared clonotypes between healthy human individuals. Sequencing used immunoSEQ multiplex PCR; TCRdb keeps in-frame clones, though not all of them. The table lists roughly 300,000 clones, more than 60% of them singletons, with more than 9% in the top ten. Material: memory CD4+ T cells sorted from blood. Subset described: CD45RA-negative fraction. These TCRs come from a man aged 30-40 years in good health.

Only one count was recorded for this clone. The CDR3 protein is CASSVDQGGANVLTF. CDR3 in DNA: TGTGCCAGCTCAGTGGACCAGGGGGGGGCCAACGTCCTGACTTTC. The chain links TRBV18 to TRBJ2-6; D might be TRBD1 (6 bases). This CDR3 is 15 amino acids long. V shed 5 bases and J shed 4 bases, with 12 bases lying between them. Germline V gene sequence: CDR1 KGHSH, CDR2 LQKENI.

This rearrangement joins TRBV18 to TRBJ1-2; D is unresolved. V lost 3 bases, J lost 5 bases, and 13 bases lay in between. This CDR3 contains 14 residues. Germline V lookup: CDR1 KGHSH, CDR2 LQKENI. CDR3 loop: CASSPSEGGYGYTF. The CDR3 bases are TGTGCCAGCTCACCCTCGGAGGGTGGATATGGCTACACCTTC.

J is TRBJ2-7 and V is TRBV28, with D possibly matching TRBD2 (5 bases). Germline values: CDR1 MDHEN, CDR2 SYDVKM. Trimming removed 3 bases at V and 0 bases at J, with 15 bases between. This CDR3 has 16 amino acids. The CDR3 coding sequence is TGTGCCAGCAGTTTTGGGAGAACAGCGAGCTCCTACGAGCAGTACTTC. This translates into CASSFGRTASSYEQYF.

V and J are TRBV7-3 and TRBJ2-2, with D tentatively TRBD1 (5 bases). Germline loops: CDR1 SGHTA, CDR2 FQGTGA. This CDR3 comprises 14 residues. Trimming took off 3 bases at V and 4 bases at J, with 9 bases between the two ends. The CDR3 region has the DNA TGTGCCAGCAGCTTTGACAGATTCACCGGGGAGCTGTTTTTT. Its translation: CASSFDRFTGELFF.

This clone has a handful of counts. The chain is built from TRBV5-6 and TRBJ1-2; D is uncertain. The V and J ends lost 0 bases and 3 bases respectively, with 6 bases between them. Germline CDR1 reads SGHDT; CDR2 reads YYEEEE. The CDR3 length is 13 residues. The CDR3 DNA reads TGTGCCAGCAGCTTGGGGGTAGACTATGGCTACACCTTC. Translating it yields CASSLGVDYGYTF.

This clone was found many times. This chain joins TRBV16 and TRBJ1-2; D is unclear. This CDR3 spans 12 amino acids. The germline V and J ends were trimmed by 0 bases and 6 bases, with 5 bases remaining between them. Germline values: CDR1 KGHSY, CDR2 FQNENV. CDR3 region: CASSQSRNGYTF. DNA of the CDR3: TGTGCCAGCAGCCAATCGCGGAATGGCTACACCTTC.

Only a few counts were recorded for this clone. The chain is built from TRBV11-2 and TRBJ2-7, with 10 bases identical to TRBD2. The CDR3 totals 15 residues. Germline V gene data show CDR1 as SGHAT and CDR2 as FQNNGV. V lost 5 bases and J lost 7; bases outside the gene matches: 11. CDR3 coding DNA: TGTGCCAGCAGCGCCTTAGGGATAGCGGGAGGTGAGCAGTACTTC. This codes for CASSALGIAGGEQYF.

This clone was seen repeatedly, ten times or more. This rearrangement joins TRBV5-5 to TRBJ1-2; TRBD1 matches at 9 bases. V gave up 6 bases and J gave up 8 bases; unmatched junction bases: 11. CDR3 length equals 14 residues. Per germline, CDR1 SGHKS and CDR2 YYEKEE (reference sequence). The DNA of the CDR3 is TGTGCCAGCACCCCCTGGGACAGGGCTGGCGGCTACACCTTC. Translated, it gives CASTPWDRAGGYTF.

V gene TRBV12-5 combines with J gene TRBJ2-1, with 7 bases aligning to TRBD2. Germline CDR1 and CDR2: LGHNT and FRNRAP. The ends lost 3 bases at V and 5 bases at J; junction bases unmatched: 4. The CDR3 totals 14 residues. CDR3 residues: CASGFAGVNNEQFF. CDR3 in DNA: TGTGCTAGTGGTTTTGCGGGGGTTAACAATGAGCAGTTCTTC.

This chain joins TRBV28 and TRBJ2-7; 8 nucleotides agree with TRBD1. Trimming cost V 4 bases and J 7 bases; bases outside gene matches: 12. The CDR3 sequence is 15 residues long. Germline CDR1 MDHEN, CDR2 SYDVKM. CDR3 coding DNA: TGTGCCAGCAGTTCCCTAGGCGGGACAGGACTAGAGCAGTACTTC. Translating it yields CASSSLGGTGLEQYF. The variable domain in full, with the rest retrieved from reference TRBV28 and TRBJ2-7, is DVKVTQSSRYLVKRTGEKVFLECVQDMDHENMFWYRQDPGLGLRLIYFSYDVKMKEKGDIPEGYSVSREKKERFSLILESASTNQTSMYLCASSSLGGTGLEQYFGPGTRLTVT.

The CDR3 DNA reads as TGTGCCATCAGTGAGTCTCTGCGACGGCCCACTGAAGCTTTCTTT. Translating gives CAISESLRRPTEAFF. This chain links TRBV10-3 with TRBJ1-1; no clear D. This CDR3 has 15 residues. Trimming left V 0 bases short and J 4 bases short, with 12 bases between. Germline values: CDR1 ENHRY, CDR2 SYGVKD.

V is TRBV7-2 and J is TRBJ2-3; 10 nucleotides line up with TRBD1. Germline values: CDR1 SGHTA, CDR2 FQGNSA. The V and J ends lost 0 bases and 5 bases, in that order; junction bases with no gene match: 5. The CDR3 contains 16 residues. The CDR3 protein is CASSLAPGQGKDTQYF. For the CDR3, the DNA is TGTGCCAGCAGCTTAGCGCCGGGACAGGGGAAAGATACGCAGTATTTT. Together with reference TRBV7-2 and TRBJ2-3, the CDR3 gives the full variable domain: GAGVSQSPSNKVTEKGKDVELRCDPISGHTALYWYRQSLGQGLEFLIYFQGNSAPDKSGLPSDRFSAERTGGSVSTLTIQRTQQEDSAVYLCASSLAPGQGKDTQYFGPGTRLTVL.

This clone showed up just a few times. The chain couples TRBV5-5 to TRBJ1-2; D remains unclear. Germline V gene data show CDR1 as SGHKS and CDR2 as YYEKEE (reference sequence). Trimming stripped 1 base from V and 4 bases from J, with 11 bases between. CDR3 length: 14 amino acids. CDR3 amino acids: CASSLLSETYGYTF. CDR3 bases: TGTGCCAGCAGCTTGTTATCGGAGACCTATGGCTACACCTTC.

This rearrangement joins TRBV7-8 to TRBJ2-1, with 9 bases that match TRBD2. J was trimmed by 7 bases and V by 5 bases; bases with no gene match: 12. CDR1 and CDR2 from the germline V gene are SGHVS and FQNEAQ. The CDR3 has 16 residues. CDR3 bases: TGTGCCAGCAGCCCTAGACGAGCGGGAGGTAGTAATGAGCAGTTCTTC. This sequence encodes CASSPRRAGGSNEQFF.

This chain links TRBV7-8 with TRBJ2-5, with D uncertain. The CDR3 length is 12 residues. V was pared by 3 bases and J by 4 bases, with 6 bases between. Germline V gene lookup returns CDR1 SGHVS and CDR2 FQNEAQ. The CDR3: CASSFQVETQYF. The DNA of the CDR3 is TGTGCCAGCAGCTTCCAGGTAGAGACCCAGTACTTC.